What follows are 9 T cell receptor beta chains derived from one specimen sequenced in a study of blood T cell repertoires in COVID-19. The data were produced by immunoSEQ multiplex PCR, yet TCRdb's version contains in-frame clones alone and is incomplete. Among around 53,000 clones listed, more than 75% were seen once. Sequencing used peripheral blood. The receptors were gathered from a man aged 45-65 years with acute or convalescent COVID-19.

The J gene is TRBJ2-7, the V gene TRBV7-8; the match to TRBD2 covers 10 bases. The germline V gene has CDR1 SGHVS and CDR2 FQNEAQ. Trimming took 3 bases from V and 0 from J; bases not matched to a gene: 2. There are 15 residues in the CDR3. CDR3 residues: CASSFSSGSSYEQYF. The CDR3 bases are TGTGCCAGCAGCTTTTCTAGCGGGAGCTCCTACGAGCAGTACTTC.

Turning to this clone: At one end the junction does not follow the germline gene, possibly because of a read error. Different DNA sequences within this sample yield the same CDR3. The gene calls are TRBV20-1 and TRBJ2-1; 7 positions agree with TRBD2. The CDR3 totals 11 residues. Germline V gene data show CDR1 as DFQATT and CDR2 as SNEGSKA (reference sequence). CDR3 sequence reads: CSASTSAVQFF. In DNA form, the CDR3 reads TGTAGTGCTAGCACTAGCGCGGTGCAGTTCTTC.

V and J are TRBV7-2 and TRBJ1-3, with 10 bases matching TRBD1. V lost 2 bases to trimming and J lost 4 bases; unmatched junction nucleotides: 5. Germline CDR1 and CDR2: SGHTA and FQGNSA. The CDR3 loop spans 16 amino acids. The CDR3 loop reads CASSLRQGAFGNTIYF. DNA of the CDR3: TGTGCCAGCAGCTTACGACAGGGGGCTTTCGGAAACACCATATATTTT.

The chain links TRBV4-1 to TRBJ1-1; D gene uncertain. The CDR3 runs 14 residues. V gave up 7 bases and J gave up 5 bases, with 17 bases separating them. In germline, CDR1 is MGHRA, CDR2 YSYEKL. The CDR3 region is CASKLRPGETEAFF. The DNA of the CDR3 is TGCGCCAGCAAACTTAGGCCCGGGGAGACTGAAGCTTTCTTT.

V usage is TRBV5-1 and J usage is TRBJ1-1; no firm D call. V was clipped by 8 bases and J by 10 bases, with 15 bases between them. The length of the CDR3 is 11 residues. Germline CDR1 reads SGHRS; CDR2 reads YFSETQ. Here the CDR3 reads CAREGRGGAFF. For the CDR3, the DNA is TGCGCCAGGGAAGGGAGAGGTGGAGCTTTCTTT.

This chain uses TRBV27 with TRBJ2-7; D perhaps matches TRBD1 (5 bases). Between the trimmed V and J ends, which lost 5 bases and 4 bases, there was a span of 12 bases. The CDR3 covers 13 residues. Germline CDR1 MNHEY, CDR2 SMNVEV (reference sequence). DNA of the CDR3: TGTGCCAGCAGTCAACAGGTTGGATACGAGCAGTACTTC. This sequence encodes CASSQQVGYEQYF.

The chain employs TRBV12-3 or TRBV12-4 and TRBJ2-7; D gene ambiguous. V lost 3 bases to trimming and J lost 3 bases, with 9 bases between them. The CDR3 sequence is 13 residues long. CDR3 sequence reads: CASSFWQFYEQYF. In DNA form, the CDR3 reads TGTGCCAGCAGTTTTTGGCAGTTCTACGAGCAGTACTTC.

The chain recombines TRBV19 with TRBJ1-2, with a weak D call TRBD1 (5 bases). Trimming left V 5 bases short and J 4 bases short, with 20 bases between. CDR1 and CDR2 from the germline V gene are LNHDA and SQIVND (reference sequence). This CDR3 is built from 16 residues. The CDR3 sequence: CASSLPGPGLPYGYTF. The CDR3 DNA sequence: TGTGCCAGTAGTTTACCGGGACCGGGACTTCCCTATGGCTACACCTTC.

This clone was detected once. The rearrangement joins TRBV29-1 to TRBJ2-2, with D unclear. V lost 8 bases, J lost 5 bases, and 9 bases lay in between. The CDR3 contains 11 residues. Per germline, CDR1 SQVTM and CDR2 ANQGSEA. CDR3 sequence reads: CSYGRTGELFF. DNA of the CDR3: TGCAGCTATGGCAGGACCGGGGAGCTGTTTTTT.